Listed below are T cell receptor beta chains from one sample, sequenced in a study of blood T cell repertoires in COVID-19. Some clones are missing from TCRdb's copy, which holds only in-frame ones; the method was immunoSEQ multiplex PCR. The sample holds about 76,000 clones; approximately 89% are singletons and the top ten take under 6%. Source material: peripheral blood. The receptors here all came from a human donor in a cohort sampled during active COVID-19. Both conserved end residues are part of each CDR3. A D gene is named only where the DNA matches it firmly. Expanded clones get a size class; other rows say once, few or many, or leave the size out.

clone size	J gene	V gene	D gene	CDR3 protein	CDR3 DNA
.	TRBJ1-2	TRBV10-3	.	CAISESRGASYGYTF	TGTGCCATCAGTGAGTCGCGGGGGGCCAGCTATGGCTACACCTTC
.	TRBJ2-1	TRBV4-2	TRBD1	CASSQAAGQGANNEQFF	TGTGCCAGCAGCCAGGCCGCGGGACAGGGGGCTAACAATGAGCAGTTCTTC
.	TRBJ2-7	TRBV5-4	TRBD1	CASSSFRDRGYEQYF	TGTGCCAGCAGCTCCTTCCGGGACAGGGGCTACGAGCAGTACTTC
.	TRBJ1-4	TRBV4-1	TRBD1	CASSQEANRAGGQGLFF	TGCGCCAGCAGCCAAGAAGCTAATAGGGCAGGGGGACAGGGGCTGTTTTTT
.	TRBJ2-7	TRBV21-1	.	CASSIRGKGKDNEQYF	TGTGCCAGCAGCATTAGGGGAAAAGGCAAGGACAACGAGCAGTACTTC
.	TRBJ1-2	TRBV7-9	.	CASSLSGGPELRYGYTF	TGTGCCAGCAGCTTATCGGGGGGCCCCGAATTGCGGTATGGCTACACCTTC
.	TRBJ2-7	TRBV7-3	.	CASSLGRSYEQYF	TGTGCCAGCAGCTTAGGAAGGAGCTACGAGCAGTACTTC
once	TRBJ1-3	TRBV18	TRBD1	CASSAAGGQGNTIYF	TGTGCCAGCTCAGCCGCAGGGGGTCAAGGAAACACCATATATTTT
.	TRBJ1-1	TRBV4-2	.	CASSQAGQGNTEAFF	TGTGCCAGCAGCCAAGCAGGGCAGGGGAACACTGAAGCTTTCTTT
.	TRBJ2-5	TRBV12-3/TRBV12-4	.	CASSLPPEETQYF	TGTGCCAGCAGTTTACCCCCAGAAGAGACCCAGTACTTC
.	TRBJ2-1	TRBV24-1	TRBD1	CATSDTPARGKQDEQFF	TGTGCCACCAGTGATACACCAGCCAGGGGGAAACAGGATGAGCAGTTCTTC
.	TRBJ2-2	TRBV10-3	TRBD2	CAITSGTTNTGELFF	TGTGCCATCACCTCCGGGACTACGAACACCGGGGAGCTGTTTTTT
few	TRBJ2-2	TRBV7-8	.	CASRQGQHTGELFF	TGTGCCAGCAGGCAAGGACAGCACACCGGGGAGCTGTTTTTT
.	TRBJ1-1	TRBV3-1/TRBV3-2	TRBD1	CASSGTGGSYAEAFF	TGTGCCAGCAGCGGGACAGGGGGGTCATACGCTGAAGCTTTCTTT
.	TRBJ1-2	TRBV14	TRBD1	CASSPRTGAAGGYTF	TGTGCCAGCAGCCCGAGGACAGGGGCCGCGGGTGGCTACACCTTC
.	TRBJ1-6	TRBV7-8	.	CASSLSGQGSPLHF	TGTGCCAGCAGCTTATCAGGGCAGGGTTCACCCCTCCACTTT